The present T cell receptor (beta chain) was sequenced within a study of Ad26.COV2.S vaccination and SARS-CoV-2 variants. V was pared by 5 bases and J by 4 bases, with 10 bases of the junction left unmatched. CDR3 length equals 15 residues. Germline V CDR1 and CDR2: SGHVS, FNYEAQ. The data were produced by immunoSEQ multiplex PCR, yet TCRdb's version contains in-frame clones alone and is incomplete. The repertoire holds around 400,000 clones, with 83% as singletons. Treatment reported: 19 received Ad26.COV2.S at low or high dose, single or two shots; a few received placebo; per-sample allocation not given. Day 63 after the first injection of vaccine or placebo was the sampling time. Built on an Ad26 vector, the vaccine expressed Wuhan-strain SARS-CoV-2 spike.

The chain recombines TRBV7-6 with TRBJ2-5; 7 bases fit TRBD2. The receptor was derived from a person between 18 and 65 years old who received the Ad26.COV2.S COVID-19 vaccine or a placebo. Source: peripheral blood, taken in a trial of Ad26.COV2.S vaccine versus placebo. This chain's CDR3 is CASSPELASGETQYF. The CDR3 DNA reads as TGTGCCAGCAGCCCCGAGTTAGCTAGCGGAGAGACCCAGTACTTC.